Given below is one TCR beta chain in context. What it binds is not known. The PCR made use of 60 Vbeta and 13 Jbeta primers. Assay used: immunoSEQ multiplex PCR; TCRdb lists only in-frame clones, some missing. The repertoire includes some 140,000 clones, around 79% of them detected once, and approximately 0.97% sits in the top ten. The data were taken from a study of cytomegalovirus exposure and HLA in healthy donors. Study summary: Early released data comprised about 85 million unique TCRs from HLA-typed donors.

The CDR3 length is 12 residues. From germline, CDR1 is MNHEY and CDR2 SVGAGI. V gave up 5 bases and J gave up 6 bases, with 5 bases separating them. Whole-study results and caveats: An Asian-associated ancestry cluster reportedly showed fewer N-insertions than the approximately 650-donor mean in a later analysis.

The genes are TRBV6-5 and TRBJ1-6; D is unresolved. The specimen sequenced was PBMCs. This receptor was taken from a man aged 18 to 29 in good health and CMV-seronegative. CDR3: CASSPSNSPLHF. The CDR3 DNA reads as TGTGCCAGCAGTCCGTCTAATTCACCCCTCCACTTT.